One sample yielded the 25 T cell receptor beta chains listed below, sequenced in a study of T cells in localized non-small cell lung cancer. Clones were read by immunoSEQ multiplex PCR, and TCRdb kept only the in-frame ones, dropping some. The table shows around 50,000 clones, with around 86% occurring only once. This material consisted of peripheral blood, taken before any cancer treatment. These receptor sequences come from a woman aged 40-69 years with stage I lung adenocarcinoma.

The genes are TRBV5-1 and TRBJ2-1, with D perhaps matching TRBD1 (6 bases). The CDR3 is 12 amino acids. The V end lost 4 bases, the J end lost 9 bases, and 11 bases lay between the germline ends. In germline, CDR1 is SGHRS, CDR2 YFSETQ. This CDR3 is CASSGHRVEQFF. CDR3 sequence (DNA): TGCGCCAGCAGCGGACACAGGGTTGAGCAGTTCTTC.

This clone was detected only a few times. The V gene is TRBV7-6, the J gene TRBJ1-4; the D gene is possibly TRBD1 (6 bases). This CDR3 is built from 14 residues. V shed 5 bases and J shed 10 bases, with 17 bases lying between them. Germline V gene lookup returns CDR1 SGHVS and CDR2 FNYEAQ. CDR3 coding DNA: TGTGCCAGCAGCGCGGACAGTTCCTTGGGAAAACTGTTTTTT. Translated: CASSADSSLGKLFF.

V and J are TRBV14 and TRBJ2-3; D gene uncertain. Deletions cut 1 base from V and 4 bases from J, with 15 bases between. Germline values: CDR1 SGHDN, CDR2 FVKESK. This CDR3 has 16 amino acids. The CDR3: CASSQVKLFDPDTQYF. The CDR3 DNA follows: TGTGCCAGCAGCCAAGTAAAGCTATTCGACCCAGATACGCAGTATTTT.

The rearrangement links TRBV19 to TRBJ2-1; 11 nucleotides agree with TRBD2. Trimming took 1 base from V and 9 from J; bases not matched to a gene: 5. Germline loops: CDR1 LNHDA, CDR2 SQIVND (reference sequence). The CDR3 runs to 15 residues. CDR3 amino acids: CASSIASGGIGEQFF. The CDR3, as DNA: TGTGCCAGTAGTATAGCTAGCGGGGGGATCGGTGAGCAGTTCTTC. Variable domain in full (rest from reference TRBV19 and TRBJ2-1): DGGITQSPKYLFRKEGQNVTLSCEQNLNHDAMYWYRQDPGQGLRLIYYSQIVNDFQKGDIAEGYSVSREKKESFPLTVTSAQKNPTAFYLCASSIASGGIGEQFFGPGTRLTVL.

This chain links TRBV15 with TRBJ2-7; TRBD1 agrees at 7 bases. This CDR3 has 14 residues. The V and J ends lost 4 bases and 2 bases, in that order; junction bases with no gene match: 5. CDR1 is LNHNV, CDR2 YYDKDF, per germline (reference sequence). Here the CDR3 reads CATSKTGLAYEQYF. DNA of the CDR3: TGTGCCACCAGCAAGACAGGGCTCGCCTACGAGCAGTACTTC.

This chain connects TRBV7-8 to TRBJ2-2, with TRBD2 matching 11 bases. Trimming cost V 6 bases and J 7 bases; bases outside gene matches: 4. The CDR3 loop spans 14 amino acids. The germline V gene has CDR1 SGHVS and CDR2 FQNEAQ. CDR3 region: CASRPGLADGELFF. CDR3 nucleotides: TGTGCCAGCAGACCGGGACTAGCGGACGGGGAGCTGTTTTTT.

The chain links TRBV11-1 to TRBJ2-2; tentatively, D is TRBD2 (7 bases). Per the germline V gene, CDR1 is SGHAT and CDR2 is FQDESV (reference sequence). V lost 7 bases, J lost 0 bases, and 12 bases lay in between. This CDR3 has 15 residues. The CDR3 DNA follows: TGTGCCAGCACCAAAGGGGGGGCGAACACCGGGGAGCTGTTTTTT. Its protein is CASTKGGANTGELFF.

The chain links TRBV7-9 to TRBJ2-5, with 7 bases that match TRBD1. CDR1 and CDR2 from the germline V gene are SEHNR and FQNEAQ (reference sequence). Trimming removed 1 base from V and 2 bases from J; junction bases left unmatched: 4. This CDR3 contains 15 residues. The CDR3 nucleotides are TGTGCCAGCAGCTTAGTAATCAGGGGGCAAGAGACCCAGTACTTC. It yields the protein CASSLVIRGQETQYF.

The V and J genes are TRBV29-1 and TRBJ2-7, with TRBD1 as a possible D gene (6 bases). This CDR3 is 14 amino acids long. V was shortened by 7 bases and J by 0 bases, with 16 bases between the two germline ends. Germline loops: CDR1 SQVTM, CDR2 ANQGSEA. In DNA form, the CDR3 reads TGCAGCGCCCAGACGACAGGCAACTCCTACGAGCAGTACTTC. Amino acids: CSAQTTGNSYEQYF.

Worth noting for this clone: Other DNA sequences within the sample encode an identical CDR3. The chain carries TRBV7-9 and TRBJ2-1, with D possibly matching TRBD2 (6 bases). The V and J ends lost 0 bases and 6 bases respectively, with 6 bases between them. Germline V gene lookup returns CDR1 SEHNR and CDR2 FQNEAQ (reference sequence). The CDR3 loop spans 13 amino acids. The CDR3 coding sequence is TGTGCCAGCAGCTTAGCGGGGGGCAATGAGCAGTTCTTC. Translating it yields CASSLAGGNEQFF.

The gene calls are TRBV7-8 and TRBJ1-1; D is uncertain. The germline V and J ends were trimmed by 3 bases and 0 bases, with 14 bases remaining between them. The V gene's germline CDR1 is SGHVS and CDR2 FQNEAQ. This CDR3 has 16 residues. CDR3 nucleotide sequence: TGTGCCAGCAGCTTCTTATTGGCGGGTATGAACACTGAAGCTTTCTTT. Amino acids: CASSFLLAGMNTEAFF.

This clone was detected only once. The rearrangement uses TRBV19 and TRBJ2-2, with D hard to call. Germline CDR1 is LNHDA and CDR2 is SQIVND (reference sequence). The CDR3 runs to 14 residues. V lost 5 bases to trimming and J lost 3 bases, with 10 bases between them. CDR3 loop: CASSWGSYTGELFF. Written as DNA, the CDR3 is TGTGCCAGTAGTTGGGGATCGTACACCGGGGAGCTGTTTTTT. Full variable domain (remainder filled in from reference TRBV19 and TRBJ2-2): DGGITQSPKYLFRKEGQNVTLSCEQNLNHDAMYWYRQDPGQGLRLIYYSQIVNDFQKGDIAEGYSVSREKKESFPLTVTSAQKNPTAFYLCASSWGSYTGELFFGEGSRLTVL.

The CDR3 DNA reads as TGCAGCGCCCCCGAGGTCTATGGCTACACCTTC. Its translation is CSAPEVYGYTF. The chain joins TRBV20-1 to TRBJ1-2; no reliable D call. The CDR3 has 11 residues. The V gene's germline CDR1 is DFQATT and CDR2 SNEGSKA (reference sequence).

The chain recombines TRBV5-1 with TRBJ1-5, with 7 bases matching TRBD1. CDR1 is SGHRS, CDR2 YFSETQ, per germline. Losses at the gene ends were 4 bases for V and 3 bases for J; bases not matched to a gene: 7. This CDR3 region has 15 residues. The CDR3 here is CASSLGGGNNQPQHF. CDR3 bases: TGCGCCAGCAGCCTGGGAGGGGGCAACAATCAGCCCCAGCATTTT.

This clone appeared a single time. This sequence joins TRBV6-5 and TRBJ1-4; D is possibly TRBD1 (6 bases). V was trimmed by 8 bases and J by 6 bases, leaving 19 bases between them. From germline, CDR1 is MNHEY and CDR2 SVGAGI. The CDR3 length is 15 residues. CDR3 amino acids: CASGLHREWDEKLFF. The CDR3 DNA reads TGTGCCAGCGGACTTCACAGGGAGTGGGATGAAAAACTGTTTTTT.

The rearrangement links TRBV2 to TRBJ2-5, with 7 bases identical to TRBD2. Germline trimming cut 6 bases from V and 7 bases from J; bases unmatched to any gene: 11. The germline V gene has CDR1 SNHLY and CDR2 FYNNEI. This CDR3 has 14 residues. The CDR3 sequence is CASRLLAPWGTQYF. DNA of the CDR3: TGTGCCAGCAGACTACTAGCGCCATGGGGGACCCAGTACTTC.

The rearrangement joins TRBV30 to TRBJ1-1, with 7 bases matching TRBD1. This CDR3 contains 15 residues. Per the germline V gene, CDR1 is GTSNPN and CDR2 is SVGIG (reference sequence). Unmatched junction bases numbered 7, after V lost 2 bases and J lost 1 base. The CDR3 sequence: CAWSLTGTANTEAFF. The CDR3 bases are TGTGCCTGGAGTCTCACCGGGACAGCGAACACTGAAGCTTTCTTT.

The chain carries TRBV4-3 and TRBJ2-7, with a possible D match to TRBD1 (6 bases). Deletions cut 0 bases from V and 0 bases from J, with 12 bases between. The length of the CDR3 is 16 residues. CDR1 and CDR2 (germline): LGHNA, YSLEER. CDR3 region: CASSQDGPGDSYEQYF. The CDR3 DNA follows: TGCGCCAGCAGCCAAGATGGCCCAGGGGACTCCTACGAGCAGTACTTC.

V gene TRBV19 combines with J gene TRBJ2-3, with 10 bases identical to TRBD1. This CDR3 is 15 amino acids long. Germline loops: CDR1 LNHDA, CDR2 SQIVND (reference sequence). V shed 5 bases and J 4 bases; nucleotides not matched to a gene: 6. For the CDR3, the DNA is TGTGCCAGTAGTGAAGGGACAGGGGCGGCAGATACGCAGTATTTT. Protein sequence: CASSEGTGAADTQYF.

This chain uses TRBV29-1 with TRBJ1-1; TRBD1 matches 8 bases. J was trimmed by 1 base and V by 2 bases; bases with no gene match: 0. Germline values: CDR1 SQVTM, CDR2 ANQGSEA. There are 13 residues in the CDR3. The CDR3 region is CSVEQGANTEAFF. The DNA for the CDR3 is TGCAGCGTTGAACAGGGGGCGAACACTGAAGCTTTCTTT.

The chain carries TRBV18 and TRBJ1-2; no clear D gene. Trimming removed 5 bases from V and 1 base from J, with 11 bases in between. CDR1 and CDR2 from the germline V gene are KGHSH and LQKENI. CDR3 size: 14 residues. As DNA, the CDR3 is TGTGCCAGCTCATCACGGGGAGTTAACTATGGCTACACCTTC. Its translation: CASSSRGVNYGYTF.

The CDR3 DNA reads as TGTGCCATCGCGGGACAGAACACTGAAGCTTTCTTT. The encoded protein is CAIAGQNTEAFF. This chain uses TRBV28 with TRBJ1-1; D is possibly TRBD1 (6 bases). CDR1 is MDHEN and CDR2 is SYDVKM in the germline V gene. The V end lost 10 bases, the J end lost 1 base, and 10 bases lay between the germline ends. This CDR3 is 12 amino acids long.

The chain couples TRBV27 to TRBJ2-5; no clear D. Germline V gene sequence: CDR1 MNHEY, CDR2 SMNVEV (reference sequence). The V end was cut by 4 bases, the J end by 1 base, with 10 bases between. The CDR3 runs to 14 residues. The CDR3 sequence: CASSYRPLQETQYF. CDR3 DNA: TGTGCCAGCAGTTATAGACCCCTCCAAGAGACCCAGTACTTC.

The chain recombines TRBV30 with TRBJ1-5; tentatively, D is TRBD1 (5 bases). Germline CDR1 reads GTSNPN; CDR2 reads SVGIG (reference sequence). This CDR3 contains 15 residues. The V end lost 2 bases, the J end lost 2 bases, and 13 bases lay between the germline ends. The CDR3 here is CAWSKGEGRNQPQHF. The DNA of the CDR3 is TGTGCCTGGAGTAAGGGTGAGGGACGCAATCAGCCCCAGCATTTT.

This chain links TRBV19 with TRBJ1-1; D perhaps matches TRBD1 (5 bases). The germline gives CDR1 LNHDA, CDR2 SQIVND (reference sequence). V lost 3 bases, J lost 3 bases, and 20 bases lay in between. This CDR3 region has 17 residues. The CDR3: CASSILGDGSPDTEAFF. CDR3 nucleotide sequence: TGTGCCAGTAGTATTCTAGGGGACGGCTCGCCGGACACTGAAGCTTTCTTT.